The 8 T cell receptor beta chains presented below share a single source sample, sequenced in a study of shared clonotypes between healthy human individuals. The assay was immunoSEQ multiplex PCR, and TCRdb's table has in-frame clones only and misses some. The repertoire holds around 600,000 clones, roughly 96% seen once, with over 0.09% in the top ten. CD8 cells classed as naive were CD45RO-negative and positively selected for CCR7, excluding terminally differentiated effector memory CD45RA+ cells. Material: naive CD8+ T cells sorted from blood. These receptors were obtained from a woman in her 30s in good health.

The chain recombines TRBV19 with TRBJ2-1; D is unresolved. The CDR3 runs to 11 residues. Trimming shortened V by 4 bases and J by 7 bases, and 5 bases separated the two germline ends. Germline V gene sequence: CDR1 LNHDA, CDR2 SQIVND (reference sequence). The CDR3 DNA follows: TGTGCCAGTAGTAAAAATAATGAGCAGTTCTTC. Translating gives CASSKNNEQFF.

CDR3 residues: CASSFGTGLYTEAFF. CDR3 nucleotides: TGTGCCAGCAGTTTCGGGACAGGCCTTTACACTGAAGCTTTCTTT. The V call is TRBV28, the J call TRBJ1-1, with 8 nucleotides matching TRBD1. V lost 3 bases and J lost 3; bases outside the gene matches: 6. Germline lookup yields CDR1 MDHEN and CDR2 SYDVKM. This CDR3 is built from 15 residues.

V usage is TRBV4-2 and J usage is TRBJ1-4; perhaps TRBD1 as D (5 bases). This CDR3 has 14 residues. The germline gives CDR1 LGHNA, CDR2 YNFKEQ. V shed 5 bases and J shed 7 bases, with 14 bases lying between them. CDR3 sequence: CASSSGDSGEKLFF. The CDR3 region has the DNA TGTGCCAGCAGCTCCGGGGACTCGGGTGAAAAACTGTTTTTT.

The chain carries TRBV28 and TRBJ2-5; perhaps TRBD2 as D (5 bases). The length of the CDR3 is 13 residues. Trimming stripped 3 bases from V and 3 bases from J, with 8 bases between. The V gene's germline CDR1 is MDHEN and CDR2 SYDVKM. CDR3 residues: CASSFIGEETQYF. The CDR3 bases are TGTGCCAGCAGTTTCATCGGGGAAGAGACCCAGTACTTC. The entire variable domain, with the rest obtained from reference TRBV28 and TRBJ2-5, is as follows: DVKVTQSSRYLVKRTGEKVFLECVQDMDHENMFWYRQDPGLGLRLIYFSYDVKMKEKGDIPEGYSVSREKKERFSLILESASTNQTSMYLCASSFIGEETQYFGPGTRLLVL.

This clone has a single count. The chain carries TRBV2 and TRBJ1-5, with TRBD1 as a possible D gene (5 bases). Trimming removed 8 bases at V and 0 bases at J, with 8 bases between. Germline CDR1 is SNHLY and CDR2 is FYNNEI. CDR3 length equals 13 residues. CDR3 protein: CASATGSNQPQHF. For the CDR3, the DNA is TGTGCCAGCGCTACAGGTAGCAATCAGCCCCAGCATTTT.

CDR3 loop: CASRSVTVDRNTGELFF. The CDR3 DNA is TGTGCCAGCAGATCCGTGACCGTGGACAGAAACACCGGGGAGCTGTTTTTT. This chain joins TRBV28 and TRBJ2-2; tentatively, D is TRBD1 (6 bases). Germline-derived CDR1 and CDR2 are MDHEN and SYDVKM. The CDR3 has 17 amino acids. The V gene lost 6 bases and the J gene lost 2 bases, with 19 bases spanning the gap.

CDR3 in DNA: TGTGCCAGCAGCTCGGGACTAGCGGAAGCCTACGAGCAGTACTTC. It yields the protein CASSSGLAEAYEQYF. The gene calls are TRBV13 and TRBJ2-7, with 11 bases matching TRBD2. The CDR3 has 15 amino acids. Germline V gene lookup returns CDR1 PRHDT and CDR2 FYEKMQ (reference sequence). With 4 bases clipped from V and 2 bases from J, the junction kept 4 bases outside the gene matches.

The chain recombines TRBV19 with TRBJ2-7; TRBD2 is a possible D gene (6 bases). CDR1 LNHDA and CDR2 SQIVND come from the germline V gene (reference sequence). V lost 0 bases and J lost 2, with 11 bases in between. The CDR3 extends over 15 amino acids. The CDR3 region has the DNA TGTGCCAGTAGTATAGAGGCGGGGTTAACCTACGAGCAGTACTTC. It translates to CASSIEAGLTYEQYF.